This T cell receptor beta chain originates from a study of blood T cell repertoires in COVID-19. CDR1 and CDR2 from the germline V gene are LGHDT and YNNKEL (reference sequence). Trimming stripped 2 bases from V and 4 bases from J, with 11 bases between. This CDR3 is 14 amino acids long. Authors' data handling: Nucleated cell counts were estimated from reference gene primer amplification. The protocol was immunoSEQ multiplex PCR, while the TCRdb copy is restricted to in-frame clones and leaves out a portion. V and J calls and clone size are as listed in that table; D and trimming were resolved from the DNA. The data contain 12,000 or so clones, more than 65% of them singletons.

The chain carries TRBV3-1 (or the pseudogene TRBV3-2) and TRBJ1-1, with D possibly TRBD1 on 6 matching bases. This clonotype originated in a man aged 55 to 70 with COVID-19, enrolled during active disease. The sequenced material came from peripheral blood. Written as DNA, the CDR3 is TGTGCCAGCAGCCAATTCTTAGGGGGCACTGAAGCTTTCTTT. This gives the protein CASSQFLGGTEAFF.